The T cell receptor (beta chain) described here comes from a study of blood T cell repertoires in COVID-19. Trimming took off 7 bases at V and 5 bases at J, with 15 bases between the two ends. Per germline, CDR1 SNHLY and CDR2 FYNNEI. The CDR3 loop spans 14 amino acids. Libraries were prepared by immunoSEQ multiplex PCR; TCRdb keeps only in-frame clonotypes and omits some of them. This table holds 150,000 to 200,000 clones, approximately 86% found once. The sequenced sample consisted of peripheral blood. The chain carries TRBV2 and TRBJ1-5, with D possibly TRBD1 on 6 matching bases. The TCR was taken from a man aged 60 to 69 with COVID-19, enrolled during active disease. This chain's CDR3 is CASTGGQSYQPQHF. In nucleotides, the CDR3 is TGTGCCAGCACGGGAGGACAGTCATATCAGCCCCAGCATTTT.